This T cell receptor (beta chain) was sequenced for a study of post-analysis software for immune sequencing data. At the level of the study: Disease trajectories encompassed relapsing-remitting, secondary progressive and progressive-relapsing multiple sclerosis. Findings and caveats of the study: When compared against controls, multiple sclerosis patients showed significantly lower normalized Chao1 diversity. Pronounced co-clustering by F measure was evident among identically batched samples.

Unique molecular identifiers had been added to the TCR beta cDNA libraries. T cells, roughly 0.95 to 10 million of them, yielded about half a million cDNA molecules. TCRdb re-called the PCR reads through MiXCR, storing one row per CDR3 protein. The sample has hundreds of thousands of distinct CDR3 sequences; 25% to 30% are singletons. This clonotype has a count of ten or more. What it recognizes is unknown. The clonotype was recovered from a girl aged 10 to 17 with multiple sclerosis. The sequencing input was blood.

DNA of the CDR3: TGCAGTGCGAGACTAGCGGGATACCATGAGCAGTTCTTC. Its protein product is CSARLAGYHEQFF. This chain uses TRBV20-1 with TRBJ2-1, with 11 bases identical to TRBD2. The CDR3 sequence is 13 residues long. Germline CDR1 is DFQATT and CDR2 is SNEGSKA (reference sequence). Trimming at V came to 6 bases and at J to 8 bases, leaving 6 bases not matched to a gene.